Detailed here is one T cell receptor (beta chain). These data originate in a study of radiotherapy plus CTLA-4 blockade in lung cancer. Study overall: Among patients, approximately 17% showed objective responses, and 25% to 35% had disease control.

Ipilimumab CTLA-4 blockade and focal radiation were given to patients with chemo-refractory metastatic non-small-cell lung cancer. Germline V lookup: CDR1 LGHNA, CDR2 YNFKEQ. V lost 3 bases and J lost 6; bases outside the gene matches: 6. The CDR3 consists of 15 residues. TCRdb keeps only in-frame clones here, not all; method: immunoSEQ multiplex PCR. The data contain about 59,000 clones, about 70% of them singletons. The rearrangement links TRBV4-2 to TRBJ1-5, with 9 bases that match TRBD1. Specimen: peripheral blood, collected from a patient treated with radiotherapy plus ipilimumab. This TCR was sampled from a human donor with non-small cell lung cancer whose response to radiotherapy plus ipilimumab could not be evaluated. CDR3: CASSHNTGGTQPQHF. In nucleotides, the CDR3 is TGTGCCAGCAGCCATAATACAGGGGGCACTCAGCCCCAGCATTTT.